The next 22 T cell receptor beta chains were all read from a single sample in a study of cytomegalovirus exposure and HLA in healthy donors (dated by TCRdb to 2016 to 2017). The library was generated by the immunoSEQ multiplex PCR assay. For the multiplex PCR, a mixture combining 60 forward primers for TCR Vbeta segments and 13 reverse primers for TCR Jbeta segments was used. TCRdb obtained this table from immuneACCESS and retained in-frame rearrangements with V and J assigned. These tables miss some clones; where compared with another copy, unresolved V genes account for less than half of the shortfall, and the remainder is unexplained. Present in this sample are more than 85,000 clones, around three quarters of which were seen just once. Together, the top ten hold 1.3% of the sample. Source material: PBMCs. These receptors were obtained from a woman between 25 and 40 years old in good health and CMV-seronegative.

V is TRBV14 and J is TRBJ2-5; 8 bases are shared with TRBD2. Germline V CDR1 and CDR2: SGHDN, FVKESK. Losses at the gene ends were 0 bases for V and 4 bases for J; bases not matched to a gene: 7. This CDR3 region has 16 residues. The CDR3 loop is CASSQDRGGRRETQYF. The CDR3 region has the DNA TGTGCCAGCAGCCAAGATCGGGGGGGGAGGAGAGAGACCCAGTACTTC.

The gene calls are TRBV7-9 and TRBJ2-7; D uncertain. Germline V lookup: CDR1 SEHNR, CDR2 FQNEAQ (reference sequence). CDR3 length: 14 residues. Trimming removed 4 bases at V and 5 bases at J, with 15 bases between. In DNA, the CDR3 is TGTGCCAGCAGCTCCCAGTCGGTGGGCAACGAGCAGTACTTC. Translating it yields CASSSQSVGNEQYF. The full variable domain, its missing parts supplied by reference TRBV7-9 and TRBJ2-7, is DTGVSQNPRHKITKRGQNVTFRCDPISEHNRLYWYRQTLGQGPEFLTYFQNEAQLEKSRLLSDRFSAERPKGSFSTLEIQRTEQGDSAMYLCASSSQSVGNEQYFGPGTRLTVT.

The sample holds one count of this clone. The chain employs TRBV14 and TRBJ2-1, with 7 bases matching TRBD2. Trimming removed 0 bases from V and 8 bases from J; junction bases left unmatched: 13. CDR3 length: 17 amino acids. Germline V gene sequence: CDR1 SGHDN, CDR2 FVKESK. The CDR3 DNA sequence: TGTGCCAGCAGCCAAGAAGGTGGGACTACGTGGGAGGATGAGCAGTTCTTC. Encoded protein: CASSQEGGTTWEDEQFF.

V is TRBV29-1 and J is TRBJ1-2, with 7 nucleotides matching TRBD1. V shed 7 bases, J shed 4 bases, and the junction held 3 bases outside the gene matches. This CDR3 is built from 11 residues. The germline V gene has CDR1 SQVTM and CDR2 ANQGSEA. CDR3 in amino acids: CSARDSYGYTF. CDR3 nucleotide sequence: TGCAGCGCCCGGGACAGCTATGGCTACACCTTC. Based on the CDR3 plus reference TRBV29-1 and TRBJ1-2, the full variable domain is SAVISQKPSRDICQRGTSLTIQCQVDSQVTMMFWYRQQPGQSLTLIATANQGSEATYESGFVIDKFPISRPNLTFSTLTVSNMSPEDSSIYLCSARDSYGYTFGSGTRLTVV.

The chain couples TRBV14 to TRBJ2-7, with 8 nucleotides matching TRBD1. This CDR3 comprises 15 residues. The J segment lost 6 bases and the V segment lost 1 base, leaving 8 bases of the junction unmatched. Looked up from germline, CDR1 is SGHDN and CDR2 is FVKESK. The CDR3 nucleotides are TGTGCCAGCAGCCAAGTTCAGGACAGGGTCCTCGAGCAGTACTTC. Its protein product is CASSQVQDRVLEQYF.

The chain uses TRBV4-1 and TRBJ1-5; TRBD1 is a possible D gene (5 bases). The CDR3 extends over 15 amino acids. Germline assignment: CDR1 MGHRA and CDR2 YSYEKL. Trimming took off 0 bases at V and 3 bases at J, with 9 bases between the two ends. The CDR3 DNA sequence: TGCGCCAGCAGCCAAGATCTACAGGTCAATCAGCCCCAGCATTTT. Protein: CASSQDLQVNQPQHF.

In this sample, this clone turned up a few times. The rearrangement links TRBV30 to TRBJ2-1; 8 bases map to TRBD2. The CDR3 is 18 residues long. Germline trimming cut 0 bases from V and 3 bases from J; bases unmatched to any gene: 13. Germline CDR1 is GTSNPN and CDR2 is SVGIG (reference sequence). The CDR3: CAWSVRAAGAISYNEQFF. The CDR3 DNA sequence: TGTGCCTGGAGTGTACGAGCAGCGGGGGCCATAAGCTACAATGAGCAGTTCTTC.

This clone has just a few counts. The chain carries TRBV4-2 and TRBJ1-4; 8 positions match TRBD1. Trimming removed 5 bases from V and 8 bases from J; junction bases left unmatched: 10. The germline V gene encodes CDR1 LGHNA and CDR2 YNFKEQ. The CDR3 runs to 15 residues. CDR3 in DNA: TGTGCCAGCAGCTCTCCCGGGACAGGAGGAGAAAAACTGTTTTTT. This codes for CASSSPGTGGEKLFF.

The V gene is TRBV6-1, the J gene TRBJ1-2; maybe TRBD1 (6 bases). The CDR3 sequence is 15 residues long. The germline gives CDR1 MNHNS, CDR2 SASEGT. V lost 0 bases, J lost 0 bases, and 8 bases lay in between. CDR3 DNA: TGTGCCAGCAGTGAAGCGGACAGAACTAACTATGGCTACACCTTC. This encodes CASSEADRTNYGYTF.

This clone was seen more than once but under ten times. The rearrangement joins TRBV10-1 to TRBJ2-2, with a possible D match to TRBD2 (6 bases). Germline values: CDR1 WNHNN, CDR2 SYGVQD (reference sequence). The CDR3 loop spans 15 amino acids. The ends were cut back, 6 bases at V and 4 bases at J, with 15 bases in the middle. The CDR3 nucleotides read TGCGCCAGCAGCCCGCGGGGTAAGAGCACCGGGGAGCTGTTTTTT. Translating gives CASSPRGKSTGELFF.

The V and J genes are TRBV10-1 and TRBJ1-2; tentative D call: TRBD1 (6 bases). This CDR3 contains 16 residues. V lost 0 bases and J 6 bases, leaving 17 bases between the germline ends. CDR1 WNHNN and CDR2 SYGVQD come from the germline V gene (reference sequence). CDR3 nucleotides: TGCGCCAGCAGTGAGTCGGGGGGCGGGGGCGAGGATGGCTACACCTTC. Its translation: CASSESGGGGEDGYTF.

The CDR3 DNA is TGTGCCAGCAGCCCTCCTTCCCCCCGGGACGAGCAGTACTTC. It is translated as CASSPPSPRDEQYF. The chain uses TRBV7-9 and TRBJ2-7, with unresolved D. Germline V gives CDR1 SEHNR, CDR2 FQNEAQ (reference sequence). The CDR3 contains 14 residues. V was cut by 5 bases and J by 5 bases, with 16 bases left in between.

The chain has TRBV13 and TRBJ2-1; the D gene is possibly TRBD2 (6 bases). This CDR3 has 14 residues. Germline CDR1 PRHDT, CDR2 FYEKMQ (reference sequence). Deletions cut 2 bases from V and 7 bases from J, with 12 bases between. The CDR3 loop reads CASSLRLARNEQFF. DNA of the CDR3: TGTGCCAGCAGCTTACGGCTAGCGAGGAATGAGCAGTTCTTC. The entire variable domain, with the rest obtained from reference TRBV13 and TRBJ2-1, is as follows: AAGVIQSPRHLIKEKRETATLKCYPIPRHDTVYWYQQGPGQDPQFLISFYEKMQSDKGSIPDRFSAQQFSDYHSELNMSSLELGDSALYFCASSLRLARNEQFFGPGTRLTVL.

V usage is TRBV6-5 and J usage is TRBJ1-2; D is possibly TRBD1 (6 bases). Looked up from germline, CDR1 is MNHEY and CDR2 is SVGAGI. V dropped 0 bases and J dropped 2 bases, with 10 bases sitting between them. There are 15 residues in the CDR3. CDR3 sequence: CASSYSDRFNYGYTF. In DNA form, the CDR3 reads TGTGCCAGCAGTTACTCGGACAGATTCAACTATGGCTACACCTTC.

The table lists this clone with a count of one. J is TRBJ1-1 and V is TRBV7-7; possible D gene TRBD1, 6 bases. Germline V lookup: CDR1 SSHAT, CDR2 FNYEAQ (reference sequence). The CDR3 runs 13 residues. V lost 1 base and J 3 bases, leaving 6 bases between the germline ends. CDR3 sequence (DNA): TGTGCCAGCAGCTTAGACAGGGACACTGAAGCTTTCTTT. Its protein is CASSLDRDTEAFF.

This chain joins TRBV11-2 and TRBJ1-1; TRBD1 matches 12 bases. The germline V gene encodes CDR1 SGHAT and CDR2 FQNNGV. The CDR3 contains 17 residues. Losses at the gene ends were 1 base for V and 3 bases for J; bases not matched to a gene: 6. In DNA form, the CDR3 reads TGTGCCAGCAGCTTAGCGGCGGGGACAGGGGGCGACACTGAAGCTTTCTTT. Amino acid sequence: CASSLAAGTGGDTEAFF.

This clone was observed a handful of times. This chain connects TRBV28 to TRBJ1-1; possibly TRBD1 for D (6 bases). The CDR3 consists of 14 residues. Germline V gives CDR1 MDHEN, CDR2 SYDVKM. V gave up 4 bases and J gave up 4 bases, with 13 bases separating them. The CDR3, as DNA: TGTGCCAGCAGTTACCCCACAGGGAGCACTGAAGCTTTCTTT. Amino acids: CASSYPTGSTEAFF.

This clone was observed a single time. The chain is built from TRBV5-1 and TRBJ2-7; D perhaps matches TRBD1 (6 bases). The CDR3 extends over 14 amino acids. Trimming left V 5 bases short and J 1 base short, with 13 bases between. From germline, CDR1 is SGHRS and CDR2 YFSETQ. The chain's CDR3 is CASRYRDTSYEQYF. CDR3 nucleotides: TGCGCCAGCAGGTACCGGGACACATCCTACGAGCAGTACTTC.

CDR3 sequence: CASSPPSGVRHEQFF. The DNA of the CDR3 is TGTGCCAGCTCACCACCATCGGGAGTGCGGCATGAGCAGTTCTTC. The genes are TRBV18 and TRBJ2-1; TRBD2 is a possible D gene (6 bases). CDR1 is KGHSH, CDR2 LQKENI, per germline. The V end lost 0 bases, the J end lost 8 bases, and 14 bases lay between the germline ends. The CDR3 is made up of 15 amino acids.

The J gene is TRBJ2-7, the V gene TRBV4-3, with D unclear. Trimming took 2 bases from V and 5 from J, leaving 10 bases between them. Per the germline V gene, CDR1 is LGHNA and CDR2 is YSLEER. The CDR3 spans 13 residues. CDR3 protein: CASSQFMGHEQYF. Here the CDR3 DNA reads TGCGCCAGCAGCCAATTCATGGGCCACGAGCAGTACTTC.

The CDR3 DNA reads as TGTGCCAGCAGTTTGGTCCCCTCCCGACTAGCGGGAGTTCAAGAGACCCAGTACTTC. Translated: CASSLVPSRLAGVQETQYF. V gene TRBV28 combines with J gene TRBJ2-5, with 12 bases identical to TRBD2. Germline-derived CDR1 and CDR2 are MDHEN and SYDVKM. V dropped 3 bases and J dropped 2; count of bases not matched to a gene: 13. CDR3 length: 19 amino acids.

The V and J genes are TRBV5-6 and TRBJ2-7; maybe TRBD2 (7 bases). Trimming left V 4 bases short and J 2 bases short, with 19 bases between. This CDR3 has 16 amino acids. From germline, CDR1 is SGHDT and CDR2 YYEEEE. CDR3 coding DNA: TGTGCCAGCAGCGAGATATTGGGAGGGGGAGCCTACGAGCAGTACTTC. Translating gives CASSEILGGGAYEQYF.